Listed here are 32 T cell receptor beta chains from one sample, sequenced in a study of control samples from healthy donors and cancer patients. Here immunoSEQ multiplex PCR was the method, and the copy in TCRdb shows in-frame clones only, minus some. The sample has around 18,000 clones, just over 85% seen once. Material for sequencing was PBMCs. All receptors derive from a woman aged 65 to 85 with colorectal cancer.

Regarding this clone: The sample carries other DNA sequences with the same CDR3. This chain joins TRBV12-3 or TRBV12-4 and TRBJ1-5, with a weak D call TRBD1 (5 bases). This CDR3 region has 13 residues. V lost 3 bases, J lost 7 bases, and 10 bases lay in between. Here the CDR3 reads CASSLAGRQPQHF. The CDR3 region has the DNA TGTGCCAGCAGTTTGGCAGGGAGGCAGCCCCAGCATTTT.

This chain uses TRBV7-2 with TRBJ2-7; D perhaps matches TRBD2 (6 bases). The V gene's germline CDR1 is SGHTA and CDR2 FQGNSA. Deletions cut 4 bases from V and 4 bases from J, with 14 bases between. The CDR3 has 14 amino acids. The CDR3 spells CASSSREGRYEQYF. The CDR3 nucleotides are TGTGCCAGCAGCTCCCGGGAAGGGAGGTACGAGCAGTACTTC.

The chain joins TRBV27 to TRBJ2-7, with TRBD1 matching 9 bases. The CDR3 runs to 14 residues. Trimming took 4 bases from V and 6 from J; bases not matched to a gene: 7. From germline, CDR1 is MNHEY and CDR2 SMNVEV (reference sequence). As DNA, the CDR3 is TGTGCCAGCAGTTCCCCGGACAGGGGTAGCGAGCAGTACTTC. As protein: CASSSPDRGSEQYF.

The chain employs TRBV12-3 or TRBV12-4 and TRBJ1-1; 7 positions agree with TRBD1. V lost 5 bases and J lost 5; bases outside the gene matches: 5. The CDR3 runs 13 residues. CDR3 bases: TGTGCCAGCAGTACGACAGGGTGGACTGAAGCTTTCTTT. Translating gives CASSTTGWTEAFF.

The gene calls are TRBV4-2 and TRBJ1-1, with D possibly TRBD1 on 5 matching bases. Germline CDR1 and CDR2: LGHNA and YNFKEQ. The germline V and J ends were trimmed by 5 bases and 3 bases, with 13 bases remaining between them. The CDR3 sequence is 14 residues long. CDR3 bases: TGTGCCAGCAGCGTCCGGGACGGACACACTGAAGCTTTCTTT. This codes for CASSVRDGHTEAFF.

In this sample, this clone turned up a few times. This rearrangement joins TRBV5-1 to TRBJ1-5, with D perhaps TRBD1 (6 bases). Germline CDR1 SGHRS, CDR2 YFSETQ. This CDR3 contains 16 residues. The V gene lost 4 bases and the J gene lost 3 bases, with 17 bases spanning the gap. The CDR3 loop is CASSPWGQDSNQPQHF. The DNA of the CDR3 is TGCGCCAGCAGCCCCTGGGGGCAGGACTCCAATCAGCCCCAGCATTTT.

This clone was recorded once. The V gene is TRBV11-3, the J gene TRBJ1-3; perhaps TRBD1 as D (6 bases). Trimming pared 5 bases from V and 9 bases from J, leaving 14 bases between. CDR1 and CDR2 from the germline V gene are SGHNT and YENEEA. This CDR3 comprises 13 residues. In nucleotides, the CDR3 is TGTGCCAGCAGCCCACACATCAGGGGCACCATATATTTT. Translated, it gives CASSPHIRGTIYF.

The chain employs TRBV5-4 and TRBJ2-3; 10 positions agree with TRBD1. The CDR3 runs 14 residues. Germline CDR1 SGHNT, CDR2 YYREEE (reference sequence). V trimming: 6 bases; J trimming: 4 bases; junction bases outside the gene matches: 5. CDR3 in amino acids: CASMRQGAADTQYF. In DNA form, the CDR3 reads TGTGCCAGCATGCGACAGGGGGCCGCAGATACGCAGTATTTT.

J is TRBJ2-3 and V is TRBV5-6; D uncertain. This CDR3 has 14 amino acids. Looked up from germline, CDR1 is SGHDT and CDR2 is YYEEEE. Between the trimmed V and J ends, which lost 4 bases and 2 bases, there was a span of 11 bases. The CDR3 spells CASSPGHYTDTQYF. The CDR3 nucleotides are TGTGCCAGCAGCCCCGGTCATTACACAGATACGCAGTATTTT.

The chain employs TRBV3-1 (or the pseudogene TRBV3-2) and TRBJ2-3; 8 bases are shared with TRBD2. CDR1 and CDR2 (germline): LGHDT, YNNKEL (reference sequence). V was pared by 4 bases and J by 1 base, with 19 bases of the junction left unmatched. CDR3 length equals 20 residues. The CDR3 nucleotides read TGTGCCAGCAGCCCTTTTCGGCGGGGGGACCGAATGGCGGGCACAGATACGCAGTATTTT. Its protein product is CASSPFRRGDRMAGTDTQYF.

The chain recombines TRBV21-1 with TRBJ1-3. TRBV21-1 is shown as a pseudogene. This CDR3 is built from 17 residues. The CDR3 is CASSPDGNRYSGNTIYF. The DNA of the CDR3 is TGTGCCAGCAGCCCCGACGGGAATCGGTACTCTGGAAACACCATATATTTT.

CDR3 in DNA: TGTGCCAGCAGTCACAGGGTATCCGGGGAGCTGTTTTTT. Translating gives CASSHRVSGELFF. The chain joins TRBV27 to TRBJ2-2, with a weak D call TRBD1 (6 bases). The germline V gene has CDR1 MNHEY and CDR2 SMNVEV (reference sequence). The CDR3 has 13 amino acids. Trimming cost V 5 bases and J 6 bases, with 10 bases left between them.

This clone was seen just once. The rearrangement links TRBV12-5 to TRBJ1-3, with D hard to call. The CDR3 loop spans 13 amino acids. The V end lost 7 bases, the J end lost 2 bases, and 9 bases lay between the germline ends. Germline values: CDR1 LGHNT, CDR2 FRNRAP. DNA for the CDR3: TGTGCTAGTGTGCAGGAGGCTGGAAACACCATATATTTT. Its protein product is CASVQEAGNTIYF.

V is TRBV11-3 and J is TRBJ2-7, with D possibly being TRBD1 (5 bases). Germline V gene sequence: CDR1 SGHNT, CDR2 YENEEA. V was cut by 5 bases and J by 0 bases, with 14 bases left in between. This CDR3 region has 15 residues. The CDR3: CASSTRQTSSYEQYF. CDR3 DNA sequence: TGTGCCAGCAGCACAAGACAGACGAGCTCCTACGAGCAGTACTTC.

This clone is a singleton in its sample. The V and J genes are TRBV24-1 and TRBJ2-7; TRBD1 matches 10 bases. Germline CDR1 is KGHDR and CDR2 is SFDVKD. Losses at the gene ends were 5 bases for V and 2 bases for J; bases not matched to a gene: 5. The CDR3 is 15 amino acids. The chain's CDR3 is CATSAGTGVTYEQYF. In DNA, the CDR3 is TGTGCCACCAGTGCTGGGACAGGGGTTACCTACGAGCAGTACTTC.

This clone was counted a few times. V is TRBV4-2 and J is TRBJ1-1; tentatively, D is TRBD1 (5 bases). Between the trimmed V and J ends, which lost 0 bases and 6 bases, there was a span of 14 bases. The CDR3 is 15 residues long. The germline V gene has CDR1 LGHNA and CDR2 YNFKEQ. The CDR3 spells CASSQEGGPGAEAFF. CDR3 nucleotides: TGTGCCAGCAGCCAAGAAGGAGGCCCGGGGGCTGAAGCTTTCTTT.

V is TRBV12-3 or TRBV12-4 and J is TRBJ2-5; a weak D match, TRBD2 (5 bases). This CDR3 is 13 amino acids long. The germline V and J ends were trimmed by 6 bases and 4 bases, with 12 bases remaining between them. CDR3 region: CASSLAAGETQYF. The CDR3 nucleotides are TGTGCCAGCAGCCTAGCAGCAGGAGAGACCCAGTACTTC.

The genes are TRBV2 and TRBJ1-2; D might be TRBD1 (5 bases). Trimming took 6 bases from V and 7 from J, leaving 12 bases between them. The CDR3 runs 12 residues. The germline V gene encodes CDR1 SNHLY and CDR2 FYNNEI. The CDR3 reads CASRQAAGGYTF. The CDR3 bases are TGTGCCAGCAGACAGGCCGCGGGTGGCTACACCTTC.

The chain is built from TRBV5-4 and TRBJ2-7; perhaps TRBD1 as D (6 bases). V was cut by 4 bases and J by 2 bases, with 13 bases left in between. CDR3 length: 14 amino acids. The germline CDR1 and CDR2 sequences are SGHNT and YYREEE (reference sequence). Here the CDR3 DNA reads TGTGCCAGCAGCCCGCACAGGGAAGCCTACGAGCAGTACTTC. Its translation is CASSPHREAYEQYF.

The rearrangement joins TRBV7-2 to TRBJ2-2, with 11 bases matching TRBD2. V lost 4 bases to trimming and J lost 5 bases; unmatched junction nucleotides: 3. This CDR3 has 15 residues. Per germline, CDR1 SGHTA and CDR2 FQGNSA. The CDR3 DNA sequence: TGTGCCAGCAGCTCAACTAGCGGGAGTACCGGGGAGCTGTTTTTT. It translates to CASSSTSGSTGELFF.

The rearrangement uses TRBV4-1 and TRBJ1-3; D remains unclear. V was pared by 3 bases and J by 0 bases, with 12 bases between. The germline V gene encodes CDR1 MGHRA and CDR2 YSYEKL. The CDR3 totals 16 residues. The CDR3 coding sequence is TGCGCCAGCAGCCAGCGTTCCAGTAGCTCTGGAAACACCATATATTTT. The encoded protein is CASSQRSSSSGNTIYF.

The chain uses TRBV7-9 and TRBJ1-5, with 7 nucleotides matching TRBD1. The CDR3 is 16 amino acids. CDR1 and CDR2 from the germline V gene are SEHNR and FQNEAQ (reference sequence). J lost 2 bases, V lost 5 bases, and 9 bases had no gene match. CDR3 sequence (DNA): TGTGCCAGCAGCCATGAGGGGGCGAGGGGCAATCAGCCCCAGCATTTT. Its protein is CASSHEGARGNQPQHF.

This chain connects TRBV9 to TRBJ1-3, with 10 bases that match TRBD1. Germline V lookup: CDR1 SGDLS, CDR2 YYNGEE. The CDR3 runs 16 residues. Trimming cost V 1 base and J 7 bases; bases outside gene matches: 8. The CDR3 nucleotides are TGTGCCAGCAGCGTACAGGACAGGGGGTCCCGCAACACCATATATTTT. It translates to CASSVQDRGSRNTIYF.

The V and J genes are TRBV7-2 and TRBJ2-7, with unresolved D. V was clipped by 1 base and J by 6 bases, with 7 bases between them. CDR1 and CDR2 (germline): SGHTA, FQGNSA. The CDR3 covers 12 residues. This CDR3 reads CASSLGRPEQYF. The CDR3 region has the DNA TGTGCCAGCAGCTTAGGCCGACCCGAGCAGTACTTC.

The J gene is TRBJ1-2, the V gene TRBV5-5; D remains unclear. The length of the CDR3 is 12 residues. Trimming took off 0 bases at V and 4 bases at J, with 4 bases between the two ends. Germline V CDR1 and CDR2: SGHKS, YYEKEE (reference sequence). This chain's CDR3 is CASSLDGYGYTF. DNA for the CDR3: TGTGCCAGCAGCTTGGACGGCTATGGCTACACCTTC.

V gene TRBV5-8 combines with J gene TRBJ1-2, with a weak D call TRBD1 (6 bases). Germline loops: CDR1 SGHTS, CDR2 YDEGEE. The V end was cut by 2 bases, the J end by 12 bases, with 26 bases between. The CDR3 length is 16 residues. This CDR3 reads CASSFKGQFFFPGDTF. For the CDR3, the DNA is TGTGCCAGCAGCTTCAAAGGACAGTTTTTTTTTCCGGGTGACACCTTC.

The CDR3 reads CASSLSGPYSRQYF. The CDR3 DNA is TGCGCCAGCAGCTTGTCCGGGCCTTACTCTCGGCAGTACTTC. This chain uses TRBV5-1 with TRBJ2-7; the D is unclear. Trimming took 1 base from V and 9 from J, leaving 17 bases between them. The CDR3 has 14 amino acids. Germline V lookup: CDR1 SGHRS, CDR2 YFSETQ. Based on the CDR3 plus reference TRBV5-1 and TRBJ2-7, the full variable domain is KAGVTQTPRYLIKTRGQQVTLSCSPISGHRSVSWYQQTPGQGLQFLFEYFSETQRNKGNFPGRFSGRQFSNSRSEMNVSTLELGDSALYLCASSLSGPYSRQYFGPGTRLTVT.

CDR3 in amino acids: CASSKTSGGAGEQFF. Written as DNA, the CDR3 is TGTGCCAGCAGTAAAACTAGCGGGGGGGCGGGCGAGCAGTTCTTC. This chain links TRBV6-2 or TRBV6-3 with TRBJ2-1; 13 positions match TRBD2. Looked up from germline, CDR1 is MNHEY and CDR2 is SVGEGT. J lost 10 bases, V lost 5 bases, and 8 bases had no gene match. CDR3 length equals 15 residues.

The chain links TRBV5-8 to TRBJ1-1, with 8 bases matching TRBD1. CDR1 is SGHTS and CDR2 is YDEGEE in the germline V gene. This CDR3 comprises 13 residues. V dropped 0 bases and J dropped 8; count of bases not matched to a gene: 3. CDR3 sequence (DNA): TGTGCCAGCAGCTTGGGGGACAGGAGGGAAGCTTTCTTT. Protein: CASSLGDRREAFF. Variable domain in full (rest from reference TRBV5-8 and TRBJ1-1): EAGVTQSPTHLIKTRGQQATLRCSPISGHTSVYWYQQALGLGLQFLLWYDEGEERNRGNFPPRFSGRQFPNYSSELNVNALELEDSALYLCASSLGDRREAFFGQGTRLTVV.

The CDR3 DNA is TGTGCCAGCAAGGTGGACCAAGGGGGACACTACGAGCAGTACTTC. This gives the protein CASKVDQGGHYEQYF. V gene TRBV6-5 combines with J gene TRBJ2-7, with a weak D call TRBD1 (6 bases). In germline, CDR1 is MNHEY, CDR2 SVGAGI. V was trimmed by 7 bases and J by 3 bases, leaving 19 bases between them. This CDR3 comprises 15 residues.

The chain couples TRBV15 to TRBJ1-5; 8 positions match TRBD1. The junction had 11 bases not matched to a gene; V was cut back by 0 bases and J by 7 bases. The CDR3 has 17 amino acids. Germline CDR1 LNHNV, CDR2 YYDKDF (reference sequence). The CDR3 region is CATSRDPGGQGWQPQHF. For the CDR3, the DNA is TGTGCCACCAGCAGAGATCCGGGCGGACAGGGATGGCAGCCCCAGCATTTT.

J is TRBJ2-7 and V is TRBV30, with D tentatively TRBD2 (5 bases). Germline values: CDR1 GTSNPN, CDR2 SVGIG (reference sequence). Trimming shortened V by 2 bases and J by 7 bases, and 12 bases separated the two germline ends. This CDR3 comprises 12 residues. The CDR3 region is CAWSLEGGEQYF. Written as DNA, the CDR3 is TGTGCCTGGAGTCTCGAGGGTGGTGAGCAGTACTTC. Full variable domain (missing parts from reference TRBV30 and TRBJ2-7): SQTIHQWPATLVQPVGSPLSLECTVEGTSNPNLYWYRQAAGRGLQLLFYSVGIGQISSEVPQNLSASRPQDRQFILSSKKLLLSDSGFYLCAWSLEGGEQYFGPGTRLTVT.